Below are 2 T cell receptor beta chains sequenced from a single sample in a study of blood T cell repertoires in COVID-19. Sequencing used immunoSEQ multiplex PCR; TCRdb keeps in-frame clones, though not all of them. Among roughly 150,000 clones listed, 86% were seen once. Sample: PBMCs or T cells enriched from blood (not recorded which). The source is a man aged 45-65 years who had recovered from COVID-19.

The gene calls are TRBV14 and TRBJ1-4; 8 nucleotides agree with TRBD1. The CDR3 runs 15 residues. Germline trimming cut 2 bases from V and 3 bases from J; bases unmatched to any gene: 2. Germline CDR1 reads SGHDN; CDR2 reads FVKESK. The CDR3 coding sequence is TGTGCCAGCAGCCAAACCAGGGGGCCTAATGAAAAACTGTTTTTT. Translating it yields CASSQTRGPNEKLFF.

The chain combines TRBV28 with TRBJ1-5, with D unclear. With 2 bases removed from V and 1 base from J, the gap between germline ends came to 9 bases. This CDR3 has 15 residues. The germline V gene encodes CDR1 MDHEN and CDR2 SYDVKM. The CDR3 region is CASSLPGGSNQPQHF. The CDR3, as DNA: TGTGCCAGCAGTTTACCAGGCGGGAGCAATCAGCCCCAGCATTTT. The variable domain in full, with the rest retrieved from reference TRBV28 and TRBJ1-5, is DVKVTQSSRYLVKRTGEKVFLECVQDMDHENMFWYRQDPGLGLRLIYFSYDVKMKEKGDIPEGYSVSREKKERFSLILESASTNQTSMYLCASSLPGGSNQPQHFGDGTRLSIL.